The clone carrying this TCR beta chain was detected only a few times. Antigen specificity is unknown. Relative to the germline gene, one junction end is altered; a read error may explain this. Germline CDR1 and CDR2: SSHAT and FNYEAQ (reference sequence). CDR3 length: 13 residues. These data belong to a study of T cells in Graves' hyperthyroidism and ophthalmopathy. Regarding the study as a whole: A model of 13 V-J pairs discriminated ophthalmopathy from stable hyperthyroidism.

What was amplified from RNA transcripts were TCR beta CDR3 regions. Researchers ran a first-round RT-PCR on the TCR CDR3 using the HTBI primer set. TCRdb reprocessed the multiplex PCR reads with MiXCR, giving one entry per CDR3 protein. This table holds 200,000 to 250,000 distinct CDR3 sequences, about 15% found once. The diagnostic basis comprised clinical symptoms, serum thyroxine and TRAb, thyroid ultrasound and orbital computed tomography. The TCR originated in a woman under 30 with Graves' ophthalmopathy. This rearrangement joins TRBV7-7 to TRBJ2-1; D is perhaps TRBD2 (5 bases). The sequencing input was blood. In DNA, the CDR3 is TGTGCTAGCAGCTTCGGGGTAGAAAGTGAGCAGTTCTTC. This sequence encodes CASSFGVESEQFF.